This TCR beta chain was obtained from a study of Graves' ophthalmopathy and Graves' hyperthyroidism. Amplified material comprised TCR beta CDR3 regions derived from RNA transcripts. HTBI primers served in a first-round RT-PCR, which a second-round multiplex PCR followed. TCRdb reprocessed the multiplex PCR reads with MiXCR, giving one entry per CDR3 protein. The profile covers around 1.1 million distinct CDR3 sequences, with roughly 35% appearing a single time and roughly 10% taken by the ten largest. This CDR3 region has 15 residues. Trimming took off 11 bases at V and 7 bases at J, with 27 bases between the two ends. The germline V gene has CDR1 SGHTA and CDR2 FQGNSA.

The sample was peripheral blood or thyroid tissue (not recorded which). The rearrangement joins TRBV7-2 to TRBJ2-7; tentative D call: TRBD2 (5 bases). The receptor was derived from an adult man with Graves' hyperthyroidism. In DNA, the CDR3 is TGTGCCGAGGGTTCGGAAGTGACGAACACCGGGGAGCAGTACTTC. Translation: CAEGSEVTNTGEQYF.